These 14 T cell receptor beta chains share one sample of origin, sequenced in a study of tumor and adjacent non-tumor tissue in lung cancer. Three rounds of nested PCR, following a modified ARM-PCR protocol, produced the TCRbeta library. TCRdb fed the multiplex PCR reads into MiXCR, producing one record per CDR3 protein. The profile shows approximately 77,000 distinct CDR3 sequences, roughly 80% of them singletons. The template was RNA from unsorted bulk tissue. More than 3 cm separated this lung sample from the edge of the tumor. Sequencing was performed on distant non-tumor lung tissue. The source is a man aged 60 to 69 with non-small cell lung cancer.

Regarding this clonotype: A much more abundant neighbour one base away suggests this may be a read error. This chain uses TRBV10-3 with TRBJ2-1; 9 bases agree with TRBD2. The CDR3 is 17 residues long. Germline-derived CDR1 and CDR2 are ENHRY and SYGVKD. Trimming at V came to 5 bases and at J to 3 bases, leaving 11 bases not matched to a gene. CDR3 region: CAISKYKETSGYNEQFF. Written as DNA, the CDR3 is TGTGCCATCAGTAAGTACAAGGAGACTAGCGGCTACAATGAGCAGTTCTTC.

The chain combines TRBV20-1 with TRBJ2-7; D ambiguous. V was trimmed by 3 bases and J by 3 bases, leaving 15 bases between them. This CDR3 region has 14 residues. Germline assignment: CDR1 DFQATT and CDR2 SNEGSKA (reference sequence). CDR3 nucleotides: TGCAGTGCTAGCAACCCCTCAGTGATCTACGAGCAGTACTTC. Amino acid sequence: CSASNPSVIYEQYF.

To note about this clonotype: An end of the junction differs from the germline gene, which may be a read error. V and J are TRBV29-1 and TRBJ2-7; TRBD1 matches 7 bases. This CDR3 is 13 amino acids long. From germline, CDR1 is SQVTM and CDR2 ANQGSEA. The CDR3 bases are TGCAGCGTCCACAGGGAACAGGGGAACGAGCACTACTTC. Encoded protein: CSVHREQGNEHYF.

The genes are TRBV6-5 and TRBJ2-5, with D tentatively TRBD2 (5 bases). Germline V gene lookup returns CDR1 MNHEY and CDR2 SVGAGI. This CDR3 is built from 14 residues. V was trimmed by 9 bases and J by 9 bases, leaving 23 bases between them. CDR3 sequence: CARSDTGTARAQYF. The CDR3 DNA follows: TGTGCCAGGAGTGATACCGGAACCGCGAGGGCCCAGTACTTC.

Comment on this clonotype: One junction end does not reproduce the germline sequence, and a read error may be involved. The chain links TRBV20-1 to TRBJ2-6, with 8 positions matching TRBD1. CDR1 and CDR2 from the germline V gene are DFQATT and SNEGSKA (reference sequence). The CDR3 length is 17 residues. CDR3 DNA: TGCAATGCTTCTCCGCACAGGGGGTTGTCTGGGGCCAACGTCCTGACTTTC. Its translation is CNASPHRGLSGANVLTF.

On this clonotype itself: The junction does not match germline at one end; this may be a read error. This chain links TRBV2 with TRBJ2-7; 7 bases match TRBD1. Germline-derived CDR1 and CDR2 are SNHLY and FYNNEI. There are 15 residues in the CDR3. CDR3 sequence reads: CASRPNLGGSYERYF. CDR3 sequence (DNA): TGTGCCAGCAGGCCAAACTTAGGGGGCTCCTACGAGCGGTACTTC.

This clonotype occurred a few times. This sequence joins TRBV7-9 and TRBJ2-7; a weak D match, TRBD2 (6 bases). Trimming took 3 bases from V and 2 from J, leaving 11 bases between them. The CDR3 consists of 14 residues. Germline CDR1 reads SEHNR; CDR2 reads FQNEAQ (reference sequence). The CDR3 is CASSFGAGTYEQYF. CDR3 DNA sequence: TGTGCCAGCAGCTTCGGCGCGGGAACCTACGAGCAGTACTTC.

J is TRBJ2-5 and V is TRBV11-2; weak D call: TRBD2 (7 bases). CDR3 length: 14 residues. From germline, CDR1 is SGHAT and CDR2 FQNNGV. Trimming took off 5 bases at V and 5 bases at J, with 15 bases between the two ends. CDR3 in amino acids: CASSIGGGLETQYF. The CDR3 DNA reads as TGTGCCAGCAGCATTGGGGGGGGGCTGGAGACCCAGTACTTC. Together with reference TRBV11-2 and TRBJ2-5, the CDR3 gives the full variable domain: EAGVAQSPRYKIIEKRQSVAFWCNPISGHATLYWYQQILGQGPKLLIQFQNNGVVDDSQLPKDRFSAERLKGVDSTLKIQPAKLEDSAVYLCASSIGGGLETQYFGPGTRLLVL.

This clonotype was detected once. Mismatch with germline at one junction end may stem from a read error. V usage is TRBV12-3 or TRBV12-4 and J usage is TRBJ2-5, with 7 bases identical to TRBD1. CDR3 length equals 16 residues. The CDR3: CAGSLGQGDFQETQYF. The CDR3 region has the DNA TGTGCCGGCAGTTTAGGGCAGGGGGATTTCCAAGAGACCCAGTACTTC.

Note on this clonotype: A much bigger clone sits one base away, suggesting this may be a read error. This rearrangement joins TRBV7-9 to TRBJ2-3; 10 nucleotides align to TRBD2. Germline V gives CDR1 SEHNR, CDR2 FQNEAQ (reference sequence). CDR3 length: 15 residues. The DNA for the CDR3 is TGTGTCAGCAGCTTTAGCGGGGGGAGCACAGATACGCAGTATTTT. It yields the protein CVSSFSGGSTDTQYF.

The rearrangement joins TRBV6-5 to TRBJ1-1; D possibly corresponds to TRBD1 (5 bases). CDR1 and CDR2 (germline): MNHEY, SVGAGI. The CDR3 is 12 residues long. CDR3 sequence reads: CVCSYSGAEAFF. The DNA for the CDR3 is TGTGTCTGCAGTTACTCGGGGGCTGAAGCTTTCTTT.

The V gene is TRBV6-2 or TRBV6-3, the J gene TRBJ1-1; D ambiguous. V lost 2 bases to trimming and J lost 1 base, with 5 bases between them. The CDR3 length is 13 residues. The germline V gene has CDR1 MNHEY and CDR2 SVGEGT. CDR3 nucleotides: TGTGCCAGCAGTTACCCCTGGAACACTGAAGCTTTCTTT. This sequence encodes CASSYPWNTEAFF.

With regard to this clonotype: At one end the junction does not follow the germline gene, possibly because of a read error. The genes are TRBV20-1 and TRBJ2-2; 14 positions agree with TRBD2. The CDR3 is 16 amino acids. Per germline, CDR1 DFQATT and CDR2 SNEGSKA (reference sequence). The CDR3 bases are TGCAATGCTAGGGGGACTAGCGGGGGAGATACCGGGGAGCTGTATTTT. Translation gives CNARGTSGGDTGELYF.

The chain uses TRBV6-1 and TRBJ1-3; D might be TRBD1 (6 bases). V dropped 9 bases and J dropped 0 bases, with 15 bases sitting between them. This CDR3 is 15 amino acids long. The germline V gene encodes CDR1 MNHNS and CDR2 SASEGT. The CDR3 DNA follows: TGTGCCAGTAATGAAGGGGGTGGCTCTGGAAACACCATATATTTT. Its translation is CASNEGGGSGNTIYF.